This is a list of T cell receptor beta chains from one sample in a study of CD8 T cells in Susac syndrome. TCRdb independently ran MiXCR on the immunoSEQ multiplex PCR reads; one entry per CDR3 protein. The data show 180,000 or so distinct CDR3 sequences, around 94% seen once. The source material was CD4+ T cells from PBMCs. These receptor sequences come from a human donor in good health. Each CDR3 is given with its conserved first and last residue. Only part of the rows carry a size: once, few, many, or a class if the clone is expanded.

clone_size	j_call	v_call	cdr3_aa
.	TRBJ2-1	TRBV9	CASSESGGTGPYNEQFF
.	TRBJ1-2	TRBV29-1	CSVEQSVYGYTF
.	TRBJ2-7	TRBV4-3	CASSHGEGVAYEQYF
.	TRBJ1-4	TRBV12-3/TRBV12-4	CASSWDRDGEKLFF
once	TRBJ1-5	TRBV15	CATSRERGPGPQHF
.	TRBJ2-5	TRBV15	CATSRVNSGRRETQYF
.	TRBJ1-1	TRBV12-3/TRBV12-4	CASSFSGTEAFF
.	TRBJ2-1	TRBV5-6	CASSSLRDGNNEQFF
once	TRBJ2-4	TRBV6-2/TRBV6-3	CASSGGQAQNIQYF
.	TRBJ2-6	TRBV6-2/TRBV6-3	CASSRQGGANVLTF
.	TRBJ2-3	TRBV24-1	CATRETASTDTQYF
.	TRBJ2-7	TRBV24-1	CATGTDYEQYF
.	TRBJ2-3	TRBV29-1	CSVGHKITDTQYF
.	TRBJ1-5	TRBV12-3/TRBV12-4	CASRALGGQPQHF
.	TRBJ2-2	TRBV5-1	CASRGGGELFF
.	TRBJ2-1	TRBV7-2	CASSLAGPHNEQFF
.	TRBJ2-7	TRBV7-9	CASRADSYEQYF
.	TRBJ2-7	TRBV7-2	CASSFAASSYEQYF
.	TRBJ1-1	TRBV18	CASSPPLGSGEAFF
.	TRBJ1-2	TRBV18	CASSQINYGYTF
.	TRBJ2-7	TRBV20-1	CSAGKIGGEQYF
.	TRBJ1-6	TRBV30	CAWKLKGDRSPLHF
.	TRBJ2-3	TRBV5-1	CASSFATDTQYF
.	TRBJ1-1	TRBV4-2	CASSQEPRNTEAFF
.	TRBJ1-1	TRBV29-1	CSVAGQEGGGAFF
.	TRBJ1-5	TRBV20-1	CSATTQGALRQPQHF
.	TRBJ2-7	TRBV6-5	CASSYSIGANRYEQYF
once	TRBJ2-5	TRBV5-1	CASSLGLAGTGTQYF
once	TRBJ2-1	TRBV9	CASSAGDIYNEQFF
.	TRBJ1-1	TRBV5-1	CASSSQGLDTEAFF
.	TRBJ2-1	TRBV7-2	CASSNDRSDNEQFF
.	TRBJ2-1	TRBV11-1	CASGRDIYNEQFF
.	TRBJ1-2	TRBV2	CARTEGYGYTF
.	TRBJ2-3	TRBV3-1	CASSQVAGAIDTQYF
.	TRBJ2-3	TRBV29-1	CSARTSVRDTQYF
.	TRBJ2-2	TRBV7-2	CASSPSPGHLLAGELFF
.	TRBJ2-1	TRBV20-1	CSASRDSSYNEQFF
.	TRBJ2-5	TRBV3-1	CASSQEWGETQYF
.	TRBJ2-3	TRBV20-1	CSARAGTSGGSDTQYF
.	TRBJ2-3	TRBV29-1	CSVEGTELTDTQYF
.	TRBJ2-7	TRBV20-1	CSARDHRDPYEQYF
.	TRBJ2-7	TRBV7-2	CASSPSGRSHEQYF
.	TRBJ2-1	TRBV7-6	CASSLPAGGPGEQFF
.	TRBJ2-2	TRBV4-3	CASSQDPVATGELFF
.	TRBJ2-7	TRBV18	CASSRQDTSYEQYF